The 13 T cell receptor beta chains listed next were all sequenced from one sample in a study of T cell changes during pregnancy in multiple sclerosis. Generated by immunoSEQ multiplex PCR, the TCRdb table keeps only in-frame clones and is missing some. The sample consists of 45,000 to 65,000 clones, 94% of them appearing once. Sequencing used CD8+ T cells from peripheral blood mononuclear cells, obtained in the third trimester of pregnancy. The receptor source for this set is a female donor with multiple sclerosis, enrolled in a pregnancy study.

J is TRBJ1-1 and V is TRBV27, with unresolved D. CDR1 is MNHEY and CDR2 is SMNVEV in the germline V gene (reference sequence). Trimming shortened V by 1 base and J by 2 bases, and 5 bases separated the two germline ends. The CDR3 has 13 amino acids. The CDR3 protein is CASSLYSNTEAFF. The CDR3 nucleotides are TGTGCCAGCAGTTTATACAGCAACACTGAAGCTTTCTTT.

The rearrangement links TRBV19 to TRBJ2-7, with D perhaps matching TRBD2 (6 bases). Trimming removed 3 bases at V and 7 bases at J, with 16 bases between. Germline V gene lookup returns CDR1 LNHDA and CDR2 SQIVND (reference sequence). This CDR3 is built from 14 residues. CDR3 loop: CASSIRRDGGEQYF. The CDR3 DNA sequence: TGTGCCAGTAGTATCCGCAGGGACGGAGGGGAGCAGTACTTC. The full variable domain, in which reference TRBV19 and TRBJ2-7 provide the parts outside the CDR3, is DGGITQSPKYLFRKEGQNVTLSCEQNLNHDAMYWYRQDPGQGLRLIYYSQIVNDFQKGDIAEGYSVSREKKESFPLTVTSAQKNPTAFYLCASSIRRDGGEQYFGPGTRLTVT.

The rearrangement links TRBV16 to TRBJ2-1; tentatively, D is TRBD1 (6 bases). This CDR3 is 14 amino acids long. Germline CDR1 and CDR2: KGHSY and FQNENV. Trimming cost V 0 bases and J 7 bases, with 10 bases left between them. The CDR3 DNA reads as TGTGCCAGCAGCCAATCGGGGGCTAATAATGAGCAGTTCTTC. The encoded protein is CASSQSGANNEQFF.

The V and J genes are TRBV11-2 and TRBJ2-5; D is undetermined. Germline-derived CDR1 and CDR2 are SGHAT and FQNNGV. Trimming cost V 6 bases and J 2 bases, with 4 bases left between them. The CDR3 spans 11 residues. DNA for the CDR3: TGTGCCAGCAGTCTACAAGAGACCCAGTACTTC. This sequence encodes CASSLQETQYF. Full variable domain (outside the CDR3, taken from reference TRBV11-2 and TRBJ2-5): EAGVAQSPRYKIIEKRQSVAFWCNPISGHATLYWYQQILGQGPKLLIQFQNNGVVDDSQLPKDRFSAERLKGVDSTLKIQPAKLEDSAVYLCASSLQETQYFGPGTRLLVL.

The CDR3 loop reads CASSVPGQSGELFF. DNA for the CDR3: TGTGCCAGCAGCGTTCCGGGACAAAGCGGGGAGCTGTTTTTT. The rearrangement uses TRBV7-7 and TRBJ2-2, with TRBD1 as a possible D gene (6 bases). CDR1 is SSHAT and CDR2 is FNYEAQ in the germline V gene (reference sequence). The CDR3 consists of 14 residues. With 5 bases removed from V and 7 bases from J, the gap between germline ends came to 14 bases.

The chain carries TRBV9 and TRBJ1-2; 10 nucleotides agree with TRBD1. Germline CDR1 is SGDLS and CDR2 is YYNGEE. V lost 3 bases, J lost 0 bases, and 2 bases stayed unmatched. This CDR3 spans 15 amino acids. CDR3 DNA sequence: TGTGCCAGCAGCGCGGGACAGGGGACTAACTATGGCTACACCTTC. Its translation: CASSAGQGTNYGYTF.

The genes are TRBV9 and TRBJ2-4; D gene unclear. V gave up 0 bases and J gave up 1 base, with 5 bases separating them. The length of the CDR3 is 14 residues. Germline CDR1 reads SGDLS; CDR2 reads YYNGEE. The CDR3 loop is CASSVGLAKNIQYF. The CDR3 DNA reads as TGTGCCAGCAGCGTAGGTCTTGCCAAAAACATTCAGTACTTC.

V gene TRBV18 combines with J gene TRBJ2-7, with 7 bases aligning to TRBD1. V lost 3 bases and J lost 1; bases outside the gene matches: 3. Germline loops: CDR1 KGHSH, CDR2 LQKENI. The CDR3 covers 14 residues. The CDR3 nucleotides read TGTGCCAGCTCACCGTGGGACAGATCCTACGAGCAGTACTTC. Protein product: CASSPWDRSYEQYF.

The V and J genes are TRBV4-3 and TRBJ2-1, with a tentative D call TRBD1 (6 bases). Trimming shortened V by 3 bases and J by 4 bases, and 16 bases separated the two germline ends. Germline loops: CDR1 LGHNA, CDR2 YSLEER. This CDR3 has 16 amino acids. CDR3 loop: CASSQAQGGFYNEQFF. As DNA, the CDR3 is TGCGCCAGCAGCCAGGCACAGGGTGGGTTTTACAATGAGCAGTTCTTC.

The rearrangement links TRBV13 to TRBJ2-1; 7 bases align to TRBD1. After removal of 0 bases from V and 7 bases from J, the junction contained 9 bases not matched to a gene. CDR1 is PRHDT and CDR2 is FYEKMQ in the germline V gene (reference sequence). The length of the CDR3 is 16 residues. CDR3 sequence: CASSLGRTGDRNEQFF. CDR3 coding DNA: TGTGCCAGCAGCTTAGGCCGTACAGGGGATAGGAATGAGCAGTTCTTC.

This clone was detected once. The CDR3 nucleotides are TGTGCCAGCAGTTCCCATGCAGGTCCCTATGGCTACACCTTC. Protein sequence: CASSSHAGPYGYTF. The chain employs TRBV28 and TRBJ1-2; D gene uncertain. The germline V and J ends were trimmed by 4 bases and 4 bases, with 13 bases remaining between them. CDR3 length: 14 amino acids. CDR1 and CDR2 (germline): MDHEN, SYDVKM.

The chain carries TRBV7-2 and TRBJ2-7, with D maybe TRBD2 (7 bases). CDR1 and CDR2 (germline): SGHTA, FQGNSA. The V and J ends lost 2 bases and 4 bases respectively, with 18 bases between them. This CDR3 is built from 16 residues. CDR3 nucleotides: TGTGCCAGCAGCTTAAGTCCAGGGGAGGGTCGGTACGAGCAGTACTTC. This sequence encodes CASSLSPGEGRYEQYF. Supplemented by reference TRBV7-2 and TRBJ2-7, the full variable domain reads GAGVSQSPSNKVTEKGKDVELRCDPISGHTALYWYRQSLGQGLEFLIYFQGNSAPDKSGLPSDRFSAERTGGSVSTLTIQRTQQEDSAVYLCASSLSPGEGRYEQYFGPGTRLTVT.

The chain employs TRBV28 and TRBJ1-5; 11 positions agree with TRBD1. The CDR3 has 15 amino acids. With 3 bases clipped from V and 5 bases from J, the junction kept 3 bases outside the gene matches. CDR1 is MDHEN, CDR2 SYDVKM, per germline. CDR3 DNA: TGTGCCAGCAGTTTCGGACAGGGGGCAGATCAGCCCCAGCATTTT. Translating gives CASSFGQGADQPQHF.